There are many counts of the clone carrying this TCR beta chain. CDR1 SEHNR and CDR2 FQNEAQ come from the germline V gene (reference sequence). Trimming removed 8 bases from V and 4 bases from J, with 18 bases in between. This CDR3 contains 14 residues. This sample was included in a study of metastatic and nonmetastatic thyroid tumors. On the study more broadly: Across peripheral blood and tumor or nodule tissue samples taken from malignant and benign thyroid patients, the repertoires were compared with one another.

Through MiXCR, TCRdb re-clonotyped the PCR reads. This table holds roughly 63,000 clones, around 16% found once. Ahead of thyroid surgery, no patient had received treatment of any kind. This sequence joins TRBV7-9 and TRBJ2-7; D not resolved. This clonotype originated in a male donor with papillary thyroid cancer or a benign thyroid nodule (not recorded which). Some clones in this sample may be carry-over from other donors' samples. Source material: blood. The CDR3 DNA is TGTGCCAGCGGCTATGAGCTGCGGTGGTACGAGCAGTACTTC. The encoded protein is CASGYELRWYEQYF. Supplemented by reference TRBV7-9 and TRBJ2-7, the full variable domain reads DTGVSQNPRHKITKRGQNVTFRCDPISEHNRLYWYRQTLGQGPEFLTYFQNEAQLEKSRLLSDRFSAERPKGSFSTLEIQRTEQGDSAMYLCASGYELRWYEQYFGPGTRLTVT.